This T cell receptor beta chain was captured in a study of T-cell memory formation after mild COVID-19. Study information: TCR clusters were mostly confined to one donor each.

Study-level findings and limits: CD4+ contracting clones lay mainly in CM and EM, CD8+ ones in EMRA.

One entry per CDR3 protein results from TCRdb running MiXCR on the 5' RACE reads. The table has approximately 290,000 distinct CDR3 sequences, less than 9.5% seen once; the top ten hold approximately 23%. With 4 bases removed from V and 7 bases from J, the gap between germline ends came to 17 bases. This CDR3 comprises 15 residues. Germline V CDR1 and CDR2: MNHEY, SVGEGT. With regard to this clonotype: Antigen: not known.

This TCR came from a man in his late teens or twenties who had mild COVID-19 (a few samples of this study predate the infection). Cell type and time point are not known. The specimen was PBMCs or a T cell subset sorted from them (not recorded which). V usage is TRBV6-2 or TRBV6-3 and J usage is TRBJ2-1; D not certain. CDR3 sequence: CASSSALHPRNEQFF. The CDR3 DNA is TGTGCCAGCAGTTCGGCCCTACATCCAAGGAATGAGCAGTTCTTC.